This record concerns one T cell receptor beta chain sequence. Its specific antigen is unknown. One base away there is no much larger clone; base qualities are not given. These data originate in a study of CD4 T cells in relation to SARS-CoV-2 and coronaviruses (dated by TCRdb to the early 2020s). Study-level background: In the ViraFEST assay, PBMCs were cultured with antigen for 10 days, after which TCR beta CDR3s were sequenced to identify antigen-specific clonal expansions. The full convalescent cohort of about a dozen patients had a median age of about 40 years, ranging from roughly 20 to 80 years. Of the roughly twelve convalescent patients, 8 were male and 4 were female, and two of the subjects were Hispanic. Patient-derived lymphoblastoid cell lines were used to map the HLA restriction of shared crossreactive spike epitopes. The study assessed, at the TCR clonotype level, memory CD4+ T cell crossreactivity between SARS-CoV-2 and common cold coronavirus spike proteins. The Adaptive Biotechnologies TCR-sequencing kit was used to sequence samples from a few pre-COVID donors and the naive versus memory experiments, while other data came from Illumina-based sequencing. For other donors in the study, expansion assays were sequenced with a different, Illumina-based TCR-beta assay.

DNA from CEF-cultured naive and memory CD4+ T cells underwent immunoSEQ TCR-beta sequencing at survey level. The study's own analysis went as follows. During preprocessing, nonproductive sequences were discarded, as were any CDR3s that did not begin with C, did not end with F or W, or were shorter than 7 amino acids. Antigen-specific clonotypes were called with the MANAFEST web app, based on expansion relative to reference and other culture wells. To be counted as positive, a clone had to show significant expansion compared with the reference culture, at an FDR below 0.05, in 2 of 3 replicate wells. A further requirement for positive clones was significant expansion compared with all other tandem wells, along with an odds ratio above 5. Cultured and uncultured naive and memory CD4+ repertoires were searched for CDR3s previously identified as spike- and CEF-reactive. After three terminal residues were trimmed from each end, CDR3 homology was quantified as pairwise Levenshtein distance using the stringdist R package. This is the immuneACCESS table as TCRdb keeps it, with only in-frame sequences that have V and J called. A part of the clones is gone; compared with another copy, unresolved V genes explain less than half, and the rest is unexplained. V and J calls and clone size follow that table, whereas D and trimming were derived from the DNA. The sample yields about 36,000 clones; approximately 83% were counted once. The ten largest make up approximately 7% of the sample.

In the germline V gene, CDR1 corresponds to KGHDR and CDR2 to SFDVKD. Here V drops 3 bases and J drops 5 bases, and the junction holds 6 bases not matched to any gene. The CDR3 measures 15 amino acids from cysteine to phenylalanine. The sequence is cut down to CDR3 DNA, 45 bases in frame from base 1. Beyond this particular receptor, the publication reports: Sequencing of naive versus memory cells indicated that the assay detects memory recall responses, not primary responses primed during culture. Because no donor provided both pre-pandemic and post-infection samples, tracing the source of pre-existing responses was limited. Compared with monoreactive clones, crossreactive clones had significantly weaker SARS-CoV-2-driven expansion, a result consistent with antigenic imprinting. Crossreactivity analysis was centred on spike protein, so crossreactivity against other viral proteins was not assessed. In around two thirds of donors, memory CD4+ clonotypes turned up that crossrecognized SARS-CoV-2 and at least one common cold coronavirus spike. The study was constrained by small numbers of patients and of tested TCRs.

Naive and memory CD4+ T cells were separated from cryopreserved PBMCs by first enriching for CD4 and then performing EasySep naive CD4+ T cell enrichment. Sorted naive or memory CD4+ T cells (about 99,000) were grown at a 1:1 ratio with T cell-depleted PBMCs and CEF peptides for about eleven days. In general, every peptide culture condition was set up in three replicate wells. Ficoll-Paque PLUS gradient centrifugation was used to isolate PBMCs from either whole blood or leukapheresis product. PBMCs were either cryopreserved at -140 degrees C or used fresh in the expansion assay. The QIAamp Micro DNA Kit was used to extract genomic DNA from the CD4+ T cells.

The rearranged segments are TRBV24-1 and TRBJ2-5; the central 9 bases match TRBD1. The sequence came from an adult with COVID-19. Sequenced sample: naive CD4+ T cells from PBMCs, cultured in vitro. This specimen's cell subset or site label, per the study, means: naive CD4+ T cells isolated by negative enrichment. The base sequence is TGTGCCACCAGTGATCTGGGACAGGGTGGCGAGACCCAGTACTTC. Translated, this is CATSDLGQGGETQYF.